Listed below are T cell receptor beta chains from one sample, sequenced in a study of T cells in Graves' hyperthyroidism and ophthalmopathy. TCRdb reprocessed the multiplex PCR reads via MiXCR and lists one record per CDR3 protein. The sample records over 650,000 distinct CDR3 sequences, 45% being singletons. Specimen: peripheral blood or thyroid tissue (not recorded which). Receptors originate from an adult man with Graves' disease, either hyperthyroidism or ophthalmopathy (not recorded which). CDR3s include the opening cysteine and the closing phenylalanine or tryptophan. Each record gives: clone size, V gene, CDR3 length, J gene, D gene, CDR3 protein, CDR3 DNA. The D gene is left open where the match is weak. Not every row has a clone size; where given, it reads once, few, many or a size class.

clone_size: .; v_call: TRBV20-1; cdr3_length: 12; j_call: TRBJ1-5; d_call: .; cdr3_aa: CSASKNDQPQHF; cdr3_nt: TGCAGTGCTTCCAAAAATGACCAGCCCCAGCATTTT
clone_size: .; v_call: TRBV5-1; cdr3_length: 17; j_call: TRBJ1-3; d_call: .; cdr3_aa: CASSPVGGRKSGNTIYF; cdr3_nt: TGCGCCAGCAGCCCAGTTGGCGGCAGGAAATCTGGAAACACCATATATTTT
clone_size: .; v_call: TRBV7-9; cdr3_length: 13; j_call: TRBJ1-5; d_call: TRBD1; cdr3_aa: CASSDTGTGNEHF; cdr3_nt: TGTGCCAGCAGCGACACCGGGACAGGGAACGAGCATTTT
clone_size: many; v_call: TRBV29-1; cdr3_length: 13; j_call: TRBJ1-2; d_call: TRBD1; cdr3_aa: CSGGTGSGYGYTF; cdr3_nt: TGCAGCGGTGGGACAGGGAGTGGCTATGGCTACACCTTC
clone_size: many; v_call: TRBV29-1; cdr3_length: 12; j_call: TRBJ1-2; d_call: .; cdr3_aa: CSVYGGLDGYTF; cdr3_nt: TGCAGCGTTTACGGGGGCTTGGATGGCTACACCTTC
clone_size: few; v_call: TRBV6-5; cdr3_length: 13; j_call: TRBJ1-3; d_call: .; cdr3_aa: CASSQHVGNTIYF; cdr3_nt: TGTGCCAGCAGTCAGCATGTTGGAAACACCATATATTTT
clone_size: .; v_call: TRBV7-3; cdr3_length: 16; j_call: TRBJ2-7; d_call: .; cdr3_aa: CASRGNILPLSYKQYF; cdr3_nt: TGTGCCAGCAGGGGTAACATTTTACCCCTATCCTACAAGCAGTACTTC
clone_size: .; v_call: TRBV11-2; cdr3_length: 14; j_call: TRBJ1-2; d_call: .; cdr3_aa: CASSYRVVNYGYTF; cdr3_nt: TGTGCCAGCAGCTACAGGGTTGTGAACTATGGCTACACCTTC
clone_size: many; v_call: TRBV20-1; cdr3_length: 13; j_call: TRBJ2-5; d_call: .; cdr3_aa: CSASQTRQETQYF; cdr3_nt: TGCAGTGCTAGTCAAACTAGACAAGAGACCCAGTACTTC
clone_size: .; v_call: TRBV7-9; cdr3_length: 19; j_call: TRBJ2-7; d_call: TRBD1; cdr3_aa: CASSPEGGAGQGASYEQYF; cdr3_nt: TGTGCCAGCAGCCCAGAAGGGGGGGCGGGACAGGGGGCGAGCTACGAGCAGTACTTC
clone_size: .; v_call: TRBV5-1; cdr3_length: 15; j_call: TRBJ2-7; d_call: .; cdr3_aa: CASSLETGHPYEQYF; cdr3_nt: TGCGCCAGCAGCCTGGAGACAGGCCACCCGTACGAGCAGTACTTC
clone_size: few; v_call: TRBV12-3/TRBV12-4; cdr3_length: 16; j_call: TRBJ1-5; d_call: .; cdr3_aa: CASSLGGATGNQPQHF; cdr3_nt: TGTGCCAGCAGTTTAGGGGGAGCGACTGGCAATCAGCCCCAGCATTTT
clone_size: .; v_call: TRBV7-7; cdr3_length: 11; j_call: TRBJ2-5; d_call: .; cdr3_aa: CASTSQETQYF; cdr3_nt: TGTGCTAGCACCAGCCAAGAGACCCAGTACTTC
clone_size: .; v_call: TRBV7-2; cdr3_length: 17; j_call: TRBJ2-7; d_call: TRBD2; cdr3_aa: CASSRATEAGGPSEQYF; cdr3_nt: TGTGCCAGCAGCCGAGCGACAGAAGCGGGGGGGCCGTCTGAGCAGTACTTC
clone_size: many; v_call: TRBV6-6; cdr3_length: 15; j_call: TRBJ1-4; d_call: .; cdr3_aa: CASSYRTATNEKLFF; cdr3_nt: TGTGCCAGCAGTTACCGGACGGCAACTAATGAAAAACTGTTTTTT
clone_size: many; v_call: TRBV29-1; cdr3_length: 12; j_call: TRBJ1-1; d_call: .; cdr3_aa: CSVGAGVTEAFF; cdr3_nt: TGCAGCGTTGGGGCGGGGGTCACTGAAGCTTTCTTT
clone_size: .; v_call: TRBV9; cdr3_length: 13; j_call: TRBJ2-5; d_call: TRBD1; cdr3_aa: CAPPGQGGETQYF; cdr3_nt: TGTGCCCCCCCCGGACAGGGGGGGGAGACCCAGTACTTC